Below, 19 T cell receptor beta chains from the same sample are listed, as sequenced in a study of T-cell reconstitution after alpha-beta-depleted transplantation in children (TCRdb year 2016). Per the publication, the treatment or condition label means: allogeneic hematopoietic cell transplantation with graft depleted of TCRalphabeta T cells and CD19 B cells. The library was prepared using PCR. The run used an Illumina HiSeq 2500. TCR library preparation used molecular barcoding, with unique molecular identifiers applied to normalize quantification of the TCRbeta repertoire. TCRdb reprocessing: public reads trimmed at Q25 with fastp, clones called with MiXCR, in-frame beta chains kept. Here each entry gathers all rows of one CDR3 protein and keeps the most common genes and DNA. The sample table shows about 980,000 distinct CDR3 sequences, and about 31% are seen once. The ten largest clones represent about 28% of the sample.

This specimen consisted of PBMCs, mostly from graft donor cells, obtained 360 days after TCRalphabeta/CD19-depleted stem cell transplant. These receptors were collected from a boy in the first two years of life who had a stem cell transplant for SCID, so the T cells may come from the graft donor.

This chain connects TRBV12-3 or TRBV12-4 to TRBJ1-2; a possible D gene is TRBD1 (6 bases). This CDR3 contains 15 residues. V lost 6 bases to trimming and J lost 8 bases, with 22 bases between them. Here the CDR3 DNA reads TGTGCCAGCAGCCTCCGGGACACATATCTAACAGGCTACACCTTC. It is translated as CASSLRDTYLTGYTF.

This sequence joins TRBV20-1 and TRBJ2-1; TRBD2 matches at 10 bases. This CDR3 region has 18 residues. V shed 3 bases and J 2 bases; nucleotides not matched to a gene: 13. Germline V gene lookup returns CDR1 DFQATT and CDR2 SNEGSKA (reference sequence). The DNA for the CDR3 is TGCAGTGCTAGTCACCCCACGGGGCTAGCGGGGGCCTACAATGAGCAGTTCTTC. Translating it yields CSASHPTGLAGAYNEQFF.

The sample holds a few counts of this clonotype. The J gene is TRBJ1-1, the V gene TRBV7-6; 7 positions agree with TRBD1. The CDR3 extends over 14 amino acids. CDR1 and CDR2 from the germline V gene are SGHVS and FNYEAQ. V was pared by 5 bases and J by 4 bases, with 7 bases of the junction left unmatched. CDR3 protein: CASSPDRRGTEAFF. CDR3 nucleotides: TGTGCCAGCAGCCCGGACAGGAGGGGCACTGAAGCTTTCTTT.

This clonotype has more than one count but fewer than ten. This sequence joins TRBV7-2 and TRBJ1-2; no firm D call. With 2 bases removed from V and 8 bases from J, the gap between germline ends came to 9 bases. This CDR3 has 12 residues. Germline-derived CDR1 and CDR2 are SGHTA and FQGNSA. The CDR3 here is CASSLLGEGYTF. CDR3 in DNA: TGTGCCAGCAGCTTACTTGGGGAAGGCTACACCTTC.

The sample holds a few counts of this clonotype. V usage is TRBV5-1 and J usage is TRBJ2-7; D tentatively fits TRBD1 or TRBD2 (5 bases each). The V end was cut by 0 bases, the J end by 10 bases, with 23 bases between. From germline, CDR1 is SGHRS and CDR2 YFSETQ. This CDR3 is 16 amino acids long. The DNA of the CDR3 is TGCGCCAGCAGCTTGGCCCTCGGGACGAGGGGCTCCTCTCAGTACTTC. This sequence encodes CASSLALGTRGSSQYF.

The rearrangement joins TRBV11-1 to TRBJ2-3, with a weak D call TRBD1 (6 bases). Trimming left V 10 bases short and J 1 base short, with 15 bases between. The germline V gene encodes CDR1 SGHAT and CDR2 FQDESV (reference sequence). The CDR3 runs 14 residues. Here the CDR3 DNA reads TGTGCCACTTCCCGGACAGTGGGCACAGATACGCAGTATTTT. Residues: CATSRTVGTDTQYF.

This chain uses TRBV4-2 with TRBJ2-1; 9 nucleotides agree with TRBD2. The V gene's germline CDR1 is LGHNA and CDR2 YNFKEQ. Germline trimming cut 4 bases from V and 6 bases from J; bases unmatched to any gene: 10. The CDR3 totals 16 residues. The CDR3 DNA sequence: TGTGCCAGCAGCCGTCTACTAGCGGGCACGGCCAATGAGCAGTTCTTC. Its translation is CASSRLLAGTANEQFF.

The sample holds a few counts of this clonotype. The chain links TRBV29-1 to TRBJ2-1; D is possibly TRBD2 (5 bases). The CDR3 is made up of 14 amino acids. Germline CDR1 is SQVTM and CDR2 is ANQGSEA. With 6 bases removed from V and 0 bases from J, the gap between germline ends came to 12 bases. CDR3: CSVDYMSSYNEQFF. In DNA form, the CDR3 reads TGCAGCGTAGACTACATGAGCTCCTACAATGAGCAGTTCTTC.

V usage is TRBV20-1 and J usage is TRBJ2-1, with 10 nucleotides matching TRBD2. V trimming: 5 bases; J trimming: 0 bases; junction bases outside the gene matches: 1. The CDR3 sequence is 14 residues long. Germline V gives CDR1 DFQATT, CDR2 SNEGSKA (reference sequence). The CDR3 bases are TGCAGTGCTGAGCGGGGGGGCTCCTACAATGAGCAGTTCTTC. Its translation is CSAERGGSYNEQFF.

The chain combines TRBV4-1 with TRBJ2-4, with TRBD1 identical over 10 bases. V shed 4 bases and J 6 bases; nucleotides not matched to a gene: 9. The CDR3 sequence is 16 residues long. The germline gives CDR1 MGHRA, CDR2 YSYEKL. DNA of the CDR3: TGCGCCAGCAGCCCTCAGGACAGGGGGAGCGTAAACATTCAGTACTTC. This gives the protein CASSPQDRGSVNIQYF.

The CDR3 reads CASSYSLRLELFF. DNA for the CDR3: TGTGCCAGCAGTTACTCCCTACGGTTGGAACTGTTTTTT. This chain connects TRBV6-2 or TRBV6-3 to TRBJ1-4; D call uncertain. Between the trimmed V and J ends, which lost 0 bases and 12 bases, there was a span of 11 bases. From germline, CDR1 is MNHEY and CDR2 SVGEGT. The CDR3 spans 13 residues.

The J gene is TRBJ1-1, the V gene TRBV7-9; 7 bases match TRBD1. Germline V gene data show CDR1 as SEHNR and CDR2 as FQNEAQ (reference sequence). V trimming: 5 bases; J trimming: 4 bases; junction bases outside the gene matches: 10. The CDR3 length is 15 residues. CDR3 in DNA: TGTGCCAGCAGCAAACAGACAGGGTGGGGCACTGAAGCTTTCTTT. Protein sequence: CASSKQTGWGTEAFF. The full variable domain, its missing parts supplied by reference TRBV7-9 and TRBJ1-1, is DTGVSQNPRHKITKRGQNVTFRCDPISEHNRLYWYRQTLGQGPEFLTYFQNEAQLEKSRLLSDRFSAERPKGSFSTLEIQRTEQGDSAMYLCASSKQTGWGTEAFFGQGTRLTVV.

The chain couples TRBV3-1 to TRBJ2-2; 9 positions match TRBD1. The junction had 10 bases not matched to a gene; V was cut back by 4 bases and J by 4 bases. The CDR3 length is 17 residues. Germline V CDR1 and CDR2: LGHDT, YNNKEL (reference sequence). The CDR3 here is CASSPIRTGEATGELFF. CDR3 nucleotides: TGTGCCAGCAGCCCGATTAGGACAGGGGAAGCCACCGGGGAGCTGTTTTTT.

The rearrangement uses TRBV4-3 and TRBJ1-1; unclear D gene. Trimming cost V 4 bases and J 1 base, with 10 bases left between them. In germline, CDR1 is LGHNA, CDR2 YSLEER. CDR3 length equals 14 residues. Here the CDR3 DNA reads TGCGCCAGCAGCCCTAACGTATGGAACACTGAAGCTTTCTTT. Protein product: CASSPNVWNTEAFF.

The chain couples TRBV2 to TRBJ2-7, with D hard to call. Trimming took 4 bases from V and 0 from J, leaving 10 bases between them. CDR3 length: 14 amino acids. Germline CDR1 reads SNHLY; CDR2 reads FYNNEI. The CDR3 spells CASSVRESSYEQYF. The CDR3 DNA reads TGTGCCAGCAGTGTTCGCGAAAGCTCCTACGAGCAGTACTTC.

The chain has TRBV19 and TRBJ2-1; D tentatively reads TRBD1 or TRBD2 (5 bases each). Deletions cut 9 bases from V and 0 bases from J, with 15 bases between. Germline assignment: CDR1 LNHDA and CDR2 SQIVND (reference sequence). The CDR3 extends over 15 amino acids. The CDR3 reads CASRPGLSSYNEQFF. The CDR3 DNA reads as TGTGCCAGCCGTCCGGGGCTAAGCTCCTACAATGAGCAGTTCTTC.

This chain links TRBV29-1 with TRBJ1-1; unclear D gene. V lost 4 bases to trimming and J lost 5 bases, with 14 bases between them. This CDR3 has 13 amino acids. Germline-derived CDR1 and CDR2 are SQVTM and ANQGSEA. The chain's CDR3 is CSVAVLSGTEAFF. CDR3 nucleotide sequence: TGCAGCGTTGCCGTTTTATCGGGAACTGAAGCTTTCTTT.

This clonotype showed up many times. The chain combines TRBV3-1 with TRBJ2-7; 12 nucleotides align to TRBD1. V shed 0 bases and J 4 bases; nucleotides not matched to a gene: 4. In germline, CDR1 is LGHDT, CDR2 YNNKEL (reference sequence). The CDR3 extends over 16 amino acids. The DNA of the CDR3 is TGTGCCAGCAGCCAAGACGGGACAGGGGGCTGGTACGAGCAGTACTTC. It encodes CASSQDGTGGWYEQYF.

This rearrangement joins TRBV12-3 or TRBV12-4 to TRBJ2-1; TRBD1 matches 11 bases. The CDR3 has 16 residues. The trim removed 8 bases at V and 7 bases at J, leaving 13 bases unmatched. The CDR3 loop is CASAWTGTGGRNEQFF. CDR3 in DNA: TGTGCCAGCGCCTGGACAGGGACAGGGGGTCGGAATGAGCAGTTCTTC.